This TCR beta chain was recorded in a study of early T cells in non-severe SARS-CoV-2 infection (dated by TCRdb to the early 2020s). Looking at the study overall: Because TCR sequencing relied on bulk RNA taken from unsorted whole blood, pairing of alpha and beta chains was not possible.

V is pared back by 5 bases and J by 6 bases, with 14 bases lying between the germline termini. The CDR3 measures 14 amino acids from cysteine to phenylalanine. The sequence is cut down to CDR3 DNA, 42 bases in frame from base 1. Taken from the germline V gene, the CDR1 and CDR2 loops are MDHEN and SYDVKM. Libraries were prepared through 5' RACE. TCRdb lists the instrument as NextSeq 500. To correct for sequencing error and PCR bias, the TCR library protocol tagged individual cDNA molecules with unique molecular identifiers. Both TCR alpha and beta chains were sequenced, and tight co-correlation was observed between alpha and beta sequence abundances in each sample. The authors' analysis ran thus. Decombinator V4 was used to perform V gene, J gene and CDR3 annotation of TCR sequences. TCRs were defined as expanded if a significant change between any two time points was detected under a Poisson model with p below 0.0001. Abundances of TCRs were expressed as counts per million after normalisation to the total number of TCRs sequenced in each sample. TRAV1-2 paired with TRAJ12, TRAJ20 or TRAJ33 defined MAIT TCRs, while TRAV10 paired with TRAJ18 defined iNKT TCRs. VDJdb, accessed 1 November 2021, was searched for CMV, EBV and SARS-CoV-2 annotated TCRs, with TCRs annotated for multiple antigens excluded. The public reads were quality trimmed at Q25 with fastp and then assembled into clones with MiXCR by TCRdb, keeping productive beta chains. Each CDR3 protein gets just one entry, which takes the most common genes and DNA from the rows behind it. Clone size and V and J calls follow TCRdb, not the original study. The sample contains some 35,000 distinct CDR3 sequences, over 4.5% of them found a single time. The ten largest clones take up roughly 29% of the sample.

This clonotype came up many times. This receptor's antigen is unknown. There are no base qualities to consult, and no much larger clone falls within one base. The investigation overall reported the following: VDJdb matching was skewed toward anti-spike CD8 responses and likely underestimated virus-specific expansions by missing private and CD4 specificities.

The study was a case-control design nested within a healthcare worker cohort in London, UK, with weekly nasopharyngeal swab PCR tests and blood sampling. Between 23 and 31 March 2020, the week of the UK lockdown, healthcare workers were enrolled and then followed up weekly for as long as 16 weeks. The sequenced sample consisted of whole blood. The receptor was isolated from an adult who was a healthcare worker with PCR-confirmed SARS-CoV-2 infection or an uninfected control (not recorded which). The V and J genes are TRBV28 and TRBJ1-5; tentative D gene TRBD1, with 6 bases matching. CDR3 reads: CASSSTGTSQPQHF. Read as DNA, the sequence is TGTGCCAGCAGTAGCACAGGGACAAGTCAGCCCCAGCATTTT.